A selection of T cell receptor beta chains follows, all from one sample in a study of OX40 agonist ivuxolimab in advanced cancers. Produced via immunoSEQ multiplex PCR; TCRdb's table is partial and in-frame only. In the table there are tens of thousands of clones, roughly 84% of which are singletons. Sequencing was performed on CD4+ or CD8+ T cells sorted from blood, taken in a trial of the OX40 agonist ivuxolimab. The source is an adult with an advanced solid tumor such as melanoma, head and neck, liver or kidney cancer. Each CDR3 is given with its conserved first and last residue. Fields, in order: V gene, clone size, J gene, D gene, CDR3 protein, CDR3 DNA. A D gene is named only where the DNA matches it firmly. Size is stated for part of the rows, as once, few or many counts, or as a class when the clone is expanded.

V gene: TRBV11-3
clone size: few
J gene: TRBJ2-5
D gene: TRBD1
CDR3 protein: CASSPGTGGPETQYF
CDR3 DNA: TGTGCCAGCAGCCCGGGGACAGGTGGGCCGGAGACCCAGTACTTC

V gene: TRBV4-2
clone size: .
J gene: TRBJ1-5
D gene: .
CDR3 protein: CASSQEAQASMHQPQHF
CDR3 DNA: TGTGCCAGCAGCCAAGAGGCACAGGCCTCTATGCATCAGCCCCAGCATTTT

V gene: TRBV7-8
clone size: .
J gene: TRBJ1-2
D gene: .
CDR3 protein: CASSLAGRGGYTF
CDR3 DNA: TGTGCCAGCAGCTTAGCAGGGAGGGGTGGCTACACCTTC

V gene: TRBV6-1
clone size: .
J gene: TRBJ1-2
D gene: .
CDR3 protein: CASSRDRSHGYTF
CDR3 DNA: TGTGCCAGCAGTCGAGACCGCAGTCATGGCTACACCTTC

V gene: TRBV5-4
clone size: .
J gene: TRBJ2-1
D gene: .
CDR3 protein: CASSLEPTRGGNEQFF
CDR3 DNA: TGTGCCAGCAGCTTGGAGCCGACTAGAGGAGGCAATGAGCAGTTCTTC

V gene: TRBV6-5
clone size: once
J gene: TRBJ1-1
D gene: .
CDR3 protein: CASSYSPLSGTEAFF
CDR3 DNA: TGTGCCAGCAGTTACTCTCCCCTTTCGGGCACTGAAGCTTTCTTT

V gene: TRBV28
clone size: .
J gene: TRBJ1-4
D gene: TRBD1
CDR3 protein: CASRTGTEEKLFF
CDR3 DNA: TGTGCCAGCAGGACAGGGACGGAAGAAAAACTGTTTTTT

V gene: TRBV28
clone size: .
J gene: TRBJ2-7
D gene: TRBD2
CDR3 protein: CASTSGAGGIYEQYF
CDR3 DNA: TGTGCCAGCACCTCGGGTGCGGGAGGGATATACGAGCAGTACTTC

V gene: TRBV7-3
clone size: .
J gene: TRBJ2-2
D gene: TRBD1
CDR3 protein: CASSLRTGTGELFF
CDR3 DNA: TGTGCCAGCAGCTTAAGGACAGGCACCGGGGAGCTGTTTTTT

V gene: TRBV28
clone size: .
J gene: TRBJ2-2
D gene: TRBD2
CDR3 protein: CASSLLAGRTGELFF
CDR3 DNA: TGTGCCAGCAGTTTACTAGCGGGACGAACCGGGGAGCTGTTTTTT

V gene: TRBV28
clone size: .
J gene: TRBJ2-5
D gene: TRBD1
CDR3 protein: CASSYLGQGSLETQYF
CDR3 DNA: TGTGCCAGCAGCTACCTGGGACAGGGGTCACTCGAGACCCAGTACTTC

V gene: TRBV7-9
clone size: .
J gene: TRBJ2-6
D gene: .
CDR3 protein: CASQGSGANVLTF
CDR3 DNA: TGTGCCAGCCAGGGATCTGGGGCCAACGTCCTGACTTTC

V gene: TRBV5-4
clone size: .
J gene: TRBJ2-1
D gene: .
CDR3 protein: CASRLDSSSYNEQFF
CDR3 DNA: TGTGCCAGCAGGTTGGACAGCAGCTCCTACAATGAGCAGTTCTTC

V gene: TRBV5-6
clone size: .
J gene: TRBJ2-5
D gene: .
CDR3 protein: CASSLGTGLPEAQYF
CDR3 DNA: TGTGCCAGCAGCTTGGGAACGGGACTGCCGGAGGCCCAGTACTTC

V gene: TRBV19
clone size: .
J gene: TRBJ1-5
D gene: TRBD1
CDR3 protein: CASSIMGQGEQPQHF
CDR3 DNA: TGTGCCAGTAGTATAATGGGACAGGGTGAACAGCCCCAGCATTTT

V gene: TRBV2
clone size: .
J gene: TRBJ1-2
D gene: .
CDR3 protein: CASRGGQALANYGYTF
CDR3 DNA: TGTGCCAGCAGAGGGGGGCAGGCCCTAGCTAACTATGGCTACACCTTC

V gene: TRBV28
clone size: .
J gene: TRBJ1-1
D gene: .
CDR3 protein: CASSFSIRRGNTEAFF
CDR3 DNA: TGTGCCAGCAGTTTTAGTATCCGGCGGGGGAACACTGAAGCTTTCTTT

V gene: TRBV7-9
clone size: .
J gene: TRBJ2-3
D gene: .
CDR3 protein: CASSLTGSTDTQYF
CDR3 DNA: TGTGCCAGCAGCTTAACAGGGAGCACAGATACGCAGTATTTT

V gene: TRBV4-2
clone size: .
J gene: TRBJ2-3
D gene: .
CDR3 protein: CASSQERYTDTQYF
CDR3 DNA: TGTGCCAGCAGCCAAGAGCGGTACACAGATACGCAGTATTTT

V gene: TRBV29-1
clone size: .
J gene: TRBJ1-3
D gene: TRBD1
CDR3 protein: CSVGDRDSSNSGNTIYF
CDR3 DNA: TGCAGCGTTGGGGACCGGGACAGCTCAAACTCTGGAAACACCATATATTTT

V gene: TRBV7-7
clone size: .
J gene: TRBJ2-1
D gene: TRBD2
CDR3 protein: CASSVVAGEYNEQFF
CDR3 DNA: TGTGCCAGCAGCGTCGTAGCGGGAGAGTACAATGAGCAGTTCTTC

V gene: TRBV19
clone size: .
J gene: TRBJ1-5
D gene: .
CDR3 protein: CASSVEQGFSNQPQHF
CDR3 DNA: TGTGCCAGTAGTGTGGAACAGGGCTTTAGCAATCAGCCCCAGCATTTT

V gene: TRBV7-2
clone size: .
J gene: TRBJ1-6
D gene: .
CDR3 protein: CASTRDRNSPLHF
CDR3 DNA: TGTGCCAGCACAAGGGACCGTAATTCACCCCTCCACTTT

V gene: TRBV6-4
clone size: .
J gene: TRBJ2-6
D gene: .
CDR3 protein: CASSDASGANVLTF
CDR3 DNA: TGTGCCAGCAGTGATGCCTCTGGGGCCAACGTCCTGACTTTC

V gene: TRBV6-5
clone size: once
J gene: TRBJ2-7
D gene: .
CDR3 protein: CASTPQEILSYEQYF
CDR3 DNA: TGTGCCAGCACCCCACAGGAGATACTCTCCTACGAGCAGTACTTC

V gene: TRBV2
clone size: .
J gene: TRBJ2-3
D gene: TRBD2
CDR3 protein: CASRRTSGNTDTQYF
CDR3 DNA: TGTGCCAGCAGGCGGACTAGCGGAAACACAGATACGCAGTATTTT

V gene: TRBV7-9
clone size: .
J gene: TRBJ2-1
D gene: .
CDR3 protein: CASSLRGSNNEQFF
CDR3 DNA: TGTGCCAGCAGCTTGAGAGGGTCTAACAATGAGCAGTTCTTC

V gene: TRBV2
clone size: .
J gene: TRBJ1-5
D gene: .
CDR3 protein: CASTSLGPRGPQHF
CDR3 DNA: TGTGCCAGCACTTCGCTGGGGCCTCGAGGGCCCCAGCATTTT

V gene: TRBV9
clone size: once
J gene: TRBJ2-7
D gene: .
CDR3 protein: CASSVGPGDEQYF
CDR3 DNA: TGTGCCAGCAGCGTCGGCCCGGGAGACGAGCAGTACTTC

V gene: TRBV18
clone size: .
J gene: TRBJ2-5
D gene: .
CDR3 protein: CASSPGLKGGETQYF
CDR3 DNA: TGTGCCAGCTCCCCCGGGTTAAAGGGAGGAGAGACCCAGTACTTC

V gene: TRBV5-1
clone size: .
J gene: TRBJ2-1
D gene: TRBD2
CDR3 protein: CASSTGLAGDEQFF
CDR3 DNA: TGCGCCAGCAGCACGGGACTAGCGGGAGACGAGCAGTTCTTC

V gene: TRBV28
clone size: .
J gene: TRBJ2-7
D gene: TRBD1
CDR3 protein: CASSGTGSGEYEQYF
CDR3 DNA: TGTGCCAGCTCCGGGACAGGTTCTGGGGAATACGAGCAGTACTTC

V gene: TRBV7-9
clone size: .
J gene: TRBJ2-3
D gene: TRBD2
CDR3 protein: CASSTGGGQDTQYF
CDR3 DNA: TGTGCCAGCAGCACGGGCGGGGGGCAAGATACGCAGTATTTT

V gene: TRBV6-1
clone size: .
J gene: TRBJ2-2
D gene: TRBD1
CDR3 protein: CASNPRGTNTGELFF
CDR3 DNA: TGTGCCAGCAACCCCAGGGGGACGAACACCGGGGAGCTGTTTTTT

V gene: TRBV7-8
clone size: .
J gene: TRBJ1-2
D gene: .
CDR3 protein: CASSLNEWGDGYTF
CDR3 DNA: TGTGCCAGCAGCTTGAACGAGTGGGGCGATGGCTACACCTTC

V gene: TRBV9
clone size: .
J gene: TRBJ2-3
D gene: TRBD2
CDR3 protein: CASSSTTSGTDTQYF
CDR3 DNA: TGTGCCAGCAGCTCAACGACTAGCGGCACAGATACGCAGTATTTT

V gene: TRBV19
clone size: once
J gene: TRBJ2-1
D gene: TRBD2
CDR3 protein: CASSLLAAGGNEQFF
CDR3 DNA: TGTGCCAGTAGCCTACTAGCGGCGGGGGGCAATGAGCAGTTCTTC

V gene: TRBV5-1
clone size: .
J gene: TRBJ1-5
D gene: .
CDR3 protein: CASSLGSNSNQPQHF
CDR3 DNA: TGCGCCAGCAGCTTGGGAAGCAATAGCAATCAGCCCCAGCATTTT

V gene: TRBV28
clone size: .
J gene: TRBJ2-5
D gene: TRBD2
CDR3 protein: CASSFGGSQETQYF
CDR3 DNA: TGTGCCAGCAGTTTCGGCGGGAGTCAAGAGACCCAGTACTTC

V gene: TRBV4-1
clone size: .
J gene: TRBJ2-2
D gene: TRBD2
CDR3 protein: CASSQDPGGLAGVNTGELFF
CDR3 DNA: TGCGCCAGCAGCCAAGATCCCGGCGGACTAGCGGGAGTGAACACCGGGGAGCTGTTTTTT

V gene: TRBV18
clone size: .
J gene: TRBJ2-2
D gene: .
CDR3 protein: CASSPASGELFF
CDR3 DNA: TGTGCCAGCTCACCCGCCAGCGGGGAGCTGTTTTTT

V gene: TRBV11-2
clone size: medium-sized
J gene: TRBJ1-2
D gene: TRBD1
CDR3 protein: CASSGQGYGYTF
CDR3 DNA: TGTGCCAGCAGTGGACAGGGCTATGGCTACACCTTC